What follows are 24 T cell receptor beta chains derived from one specimen sequenced in a study of blood T cell repertoires in COVID-19. This table comes from immunoSEQ multiplex PCR, and its TCRdb copy is limited to in-frame clones, with some not included. The sample has about 35,000 clones; under 90% are singletons. Specimen: peripheral blood. These receptors were collected from a middle-aged man with acute or convalescent COVID-19.

The gene calls are TRBV19 and TRBJ2-2; 9 positions match TRBD1. Germline trimming cut 10 bases from V and 5 bases from J; bases unmatched to any gene: 2. In germline, CDR1 is LNHDA, CDR2 SQIVND (reference sequence). This CDR3 is 12 amino acids long. The CDR3 reads CAIGTGTGELFF. The CDR3 DNA sequence: TGTGCCATAGGGACAGGGACCGGGGAGCTGTTTTTT.

This chain uses TRBV7-9 with TRBJ2-5; TRBD2 matches at 9 bases. Germline CDR1 and CDR2: SEHNR and FQNEAQ (reference sequence). This CDR3 region has 17 residues. V dropped 5 bases and J dropped 7; count of bases not matched to a gene: 17. CDR3 sequence: CASSLRGSGGGSRTQYF. CDR3 DNA sequence: TGTGCCAGCAGCCTCAGGGGTAGCGGGGGAGGAAGTCGGACCCAGTACTTC.

The chain employs TRBV19 and TRBJ1-2; maybe TRBD1 (5 bases). CDR1 and CDR2 (germline): LNHDA, SQIVND (reference sequence). Between the trimmed V and J ends, which lost 5 bases and 1 base, there was a span of 23 bases. The CDR3 is 18 residues long. The CDR3 sequence is CASSHPTLLKGYNYGYTF. The CDR3 coding sequence is TGTGCCAGTAGTCATCCGACACTGTTAAAGGGGTATAACTATGGCTACACCTTC.

The chain joins TRBV2 to TRBJ1-6, with D unresolved. V was trimmed by 6 bases and J by 14 bases, leaving 14 bases between them. The CDR3 totals 12 residues. CDR1 is SNHLY, CDR2 FYNNEI, per germline. The CDR3 coding sequence is TGTGCCAGCAGGGCCCTTGGTTCCTCCCTCCACTTT. It codes for CASRALGSSLHF.

The J gene is TRBJ1-2, the V gene TRBV7-8; 7 bases map to TRBD1. This CDR3 has 15 residues. V lost 2 bases, J lost 2 bases, and 5 bases stayed unmatched. Germline CDR1 reads SGHVS; CDR2 reads FQNEAQ. This chain's CDR3 is CASSLMGTVNYGYTF. CDR3 nucleotide sequence: TGTGCCAGCAGCTTAATGGGGACAGTCAACTATGGCTACACCTTC.

The rearrangement uses TRBV6-1 and TRBJ1-5; TRBD1 aligns across 7 bases. The CDR3 length is 16 residues. Trimming took 6 bases from V and 0 from J; bases not matched to a gene: 8. Germline assignment: CDR1 MNHNS and CDR2 SASEGT. The CDR3 coding sequence is TGTGCCAGCAGAGAACAGGGGTCTTATAGCAATCAGCCCCAGCATTTT. It codes for CASREQGSYSNQPQHF.

The V and J genes are TRBV5-4 and TRBJ1-2, with D unclear. The germline CDR1 and CDR2 sequences are SGHNT and YYREEE (reference sequence). The V end lost 6 bases, the J end lost 3 bases, and 6 bases lay between the germline ends. The CDR3 length is 11 residues. In DNA, the CDR3 is TGTGCCAGCACTGAGGACTATGGCTACACCTTC. The encoded protein is CASTEDYGYTF. Full variable domain (remainder filled in from reference TRBV5-4 and TRBJ1-2): ETGVTQSPTHLIKTRGQQVTLRCSSQSGHNTVSWYQQALGQGPQFIFQYYREEENGRGNFPPRFSGLQFPNYSSELNVNALELDDSALYLCASTEDYGYTFGSGTRLTVV.

The rearrangement links TRBV7-3 to TRBJ2-3, with 8 bases lining up with TRBD2. This CDR3 region has 16 residues. The J segment lost 5 bases and the V segment lost 5 bases, leaving 12 bases of the junction unmatched. Germline assignment: CDR1 SGHTA and CDR2 FQGTGA. CDR3 nucleotides: TGTGCCAGCAGCCCAAGGGGCGGGGGGAATAGAGATACGCAGTATTTT. This codes for CASSPRGGGNRDTQYF.

This clone was seen only once. The chain combines TRBV24-1 with TRBJ1-5, with TRBD1 matching 11 bases. The CDR3 has 17 residues. V lost 3 bases, J lost 6 bases, and 9 bases stayed unmatched. Per germline, CDR1 KGHDR and CDR2 SFDVKD. Written as DNA, the CDR3 is TGTGCCACCAGTGATGCTGGGACAGGGGGTTTTAGTCAGCCCCAGCATTTT. Residues: CATSDAGTGGFSQPQHF.

The chain carries TRBV6-1 and TRBJ1-1; D perhaps matches TRBD1 (5 bases). Trimming took off 2 bases at V and 7 bases at J, with 11 bases between the two ends. The CDR3 length is 13 residues. From germline, CDR1 is MNHNS and CDR2 SASEGT. CDR3 loop: CASSEWDGSEAFF. CDR3 bases: TGTGCCAGCAGTGAATGGGACGGGAGTGAAGCTTTCTTT.

The DNA for the CDR3 is TGCGCCAGCAGCCAAGATGCAGGGGGTGACACTGAAGCTTTCTTT. It yields the protein CASSQDAGGDTEAFF. This chain links TRBV4-1 with TRBJ1-1; 7 bases map to TRBD1. V lost 0 bases and J lost 3; bases outside the gene matches: 4. The germline V gene encodes CDR1 MGHRA and CDR2 YSYEKL. The CDR3 consists of 15 residues.

The chain has TRBV28 and TRBJ1-1; D ambiguous. Deletions cut 7 bases from V and 7 bases from J, with 13 bases between. In germline, CDR1 is MDHEN, CDR2 SYDVKM. This CDR3 is 12 amino acids long. CDR3 sequence reads: CASNTATSEAFF. The CDR3 bases are TGTGCCAGCAATACAGCCACGAGTGAAGCTTTCTTT.

This clone appeared a single time. J is TRBJ2-2 and V is TRBV11-2, with 9 bases lining up with TRBD1. The V gene's germline CDR1 is SGHAT and CDR2 FQNNGV. Trimming at V came to 2 bases and at J to 6 bases, leaving 7 bases not matched to a gene. This CDR3 region has 16 residues. In DNA, the CDR3 is TGTGCCAGCAGCTTACGGGACAGGGTGGGATCCGGGGAGCTGTTTTTT. Translated, it gives CASSLRDRVGSGELFF.

The chain couples TRBV2 to TRBJ1-4; no clear D. Trimming took 7 bases from V and 8 from J, leaving 17 bases between them. The CDR3 is made up of 14 amino acids. Looked up from germline, CDR1 is SNHLY and CDR2 is FYNNEI. CDR3 residues: CASMPPWGDEKLFF. DNA for the CDR3: TGTGCCAGCATGCCCCCCTGGGGAGACGAAAAACTGTTTTTT.

V gene TRBV9 combines with J gene TRBJ2-1, with 10 bases that match TRBD2. The CDR3 loop spans 17 amino acids. From germline, CDR1 is SGDLS and CDR2 YYNGEE. J was trimmed by 10 bases and V by 3 bases; bases with no gene match: 16. DNA for the CDR3: TGTGCCAGCAGCGCTCTATCGGGACTAGCGAGCGGGGGCGAGCAGTTCTTC. It encodes CASSALSGLASGGEQFF.

The chain has TRBV29-1 and TRBJ2-7, with a possible D match to TRBD1 (6 bases). The CDR3 is 14 amino acids. Per germline, CDR1 SQVTM and CDR2 ANQGSEA. Trimming removed 6 bases from V and 0 bases from J, with 15 bases in between. The chain's CDR3 is CSVRSGTLSYEQYF. The CDR3 nucleotides are TGCAGCGTACGATCCGGGACACTCTCCTACGAGCAGTACTTC.

The CDR3 region is CASSLGLAGVNEQFF. In DNA, the CDR3 is TGTGCCAGCAGTTTAGGACTAGCGGGAGTCAATGAGCAGTTCTTC. V usage is TRBV27 and J usage is TRBJ2-1, with TRBD2 matching over 13 bases. This CDR3 spans 15 amino acids. Trimming removed 2 bases from V and 6 bases from J; junction bases left unmatched: 1. Germline values: CDR1 MNHEY, CDR2 SMNVEV (reference sequence).

The chain carries TRBV4-1 and TRBJ2-7, with D maybe TRBD2 (5 bases). The CDR3 runs 18 residues. V shed 2 bases and J shed 5 bases, with 25 bases lying between them. Germline CDR1 and CDR2: MGHRA and YSYEKL. This chain's CDR3 is CASSQSPLTRIFVDEQYF. CDR3 DNA sequence: TGCGCCAGCAGCCAATCCCCTCTAACTAGAATTTTTGTCGACGAGCAGTACTTC.

This clone was counted a single time. This chain uses TRBV7-9 with TRBJ1-2; tentatively, D is TRBD1 (5 bases). The germline V gene encodes CDR1 SEHNR and CDR2 FQNEAQ (reference sequence). This CDR3 is built from 13 residues. V shed 5 bases and J shed 1 base, with 8 bases lying between them. The CDR3 region has the DNA TGTGCCAGCAGCCTGACAGATAACTATGGCTACACCTTC. As protein: CASSLTDNYGYTF. The variable domain in full, with the rest retrieved from reference TRBV7-9 and TRBJ1-2, is DTGVSQNPRHKITKRGQNVTFRCDPISEHNRLYWYRQTLGQGPEFLTYFQNEAQLEKSRLLSDRFSAERPKGSFSTLEIQRTEQGDSAMYLCASSLTDNYGYTFGSGTRLTVV.

The chain links TRBV10-3 to TRBJ2-7; TRBD2 matches 9 bases. The CDR3 spans 15 residues. Germline V CDR1 and CDR2: ENHRY, SYGVKD. Trimming at V came to 3 bases and at J to 1 base, leaving 4 bases not matched to a gene. This CDR3 is CAISDRTSVSYEQYF. CDR3 coding DNA: TGTGCCATCAGTGATAGGACTAGCGTGTCCTACGAGCAGTACTTC.

The V call is TRBV19, the J call TRBJ2-2; 8 bases align to TRBD2. The CDR3 contains 15 residues. CDR1 and CDR2 from the germline V gene are LNHDA and SQIVND (reference sequence). The V segment lost 10 bases and the J segment 3 bases; nucleotides outside the gene matches: 10. CDR3 nucleotide sequence: TGTGCCACCGGCAAGCGGGAGTGGTACACCGGGGAGCTGTTTTTT. It yields the protein CATGKREWYTGELFF. Full variable domain (outside the CDR3, taken from reference TRBV19 and TRBJ2-2): DGGITQSPKYLFRKEGQNVTLSCEQNLNHDAMYWYRQDPGQGLRLIYYSQIVNDFQKGDIAEGYSVSREKKESFPLTVTSAQKNPTAFYLCATGKREWYTGELFFGEGSRLTVL.

The table lists this clone with a count of one. The chain couples TRBV7-6 to TRBJ2-3; 12 nucleotides agree with TRBD2. The CDR3 length is 18 residues. Germline values: CDR1 SGHVS, CDR2 FNYEAQ. The J segment lost 7 bases and the V segment lost 5 bases, leaving 16 bases of the junction unmatched. DNA of the CDR3: TGTGCCAGCAGCCAGCACACCTCGACTAGCGGGAGTCTGAATACGCAGTATTTT. It codes for CASSQHTSTSGSLNTQYF.

The chain has TRBV28 and TRBJ2-3; 8 bases map to TRBD1. The CDR3 is 16 residues long. Trimming removed 2 bases from V and 2 bases from J; junction bases left unmatched: 6. Germline values: CDR1 MDHEN, CDR2 SYDVKM. CDR3 residues: CASSLSVQGDTDTQYF. The CDR3 DNA follows: TGTGCCAGCAGTTTAAGCGTACAGGGGGACACAGATACGCAGTATTTT.

The chain recombines TRBV29-1 with TRBJ1-2; D possibly corresponds to TRBD1 (6 bases). Germline V CDR1 and CDR2: SQVTM, ANQGSEA. V dropped 4 bases and J dropped 2 bases, with 14 bases sitting between them. The CDR3 is 14 amino acids. CDR3 protein: CSVATQGKNYGYTF. CDR3 DNA: TGCAGCGTTGCTACCCAGGGGAAAAACTATGGCTACACCTTC.